The T cell receptor beta chain described here comes from a study of cytomegalovirus exposure and HLA in healthy donors. On the study more broadly: Around 87 million unique TCRs, all from HLA-typed donors, were included in an early release of the data.

Between the trimmed V and J ends, which lost 2 bases and 2 bases, there was a span of 9 bases. The germline CDR1 and CDR2 sequences are MDHEN and SYDVKM. This CDR3 contains 14 residues. The PCR had 60 Vbeta and 13 Jbeta primers. TCRdb keeps only in-frame clones here, not all; method: immunoSEQ multiplex PCR. The repertoire holds 180,000 or so clones, with roughly 75% as singletons. The study, taken as a whole, reports: Sequencing artifact likely explains a cluster of highly shared sequence variants.

A note on this clone: As yet, its antigen is unknown.

This TCR was recovered from a woman aged 40 to 49 in good health and CMV-seropositive. Sequenced input: PBMCs. The chain is built from TRBV28 and TRBJ1-2, with D hard to call. CDR3 sequence (DNA): TGTGCCAGCAGTTTACAACGCGTAAACTATGGCTACACCTTC. Residues: CASSLQRVNYGYTF.